What follows are 8 T cell receptor beta chains derived from one specimen sequenced in a study of T cells in Graves' hyperthyroidism and ophthalmopathy. RNA transcripts were the template for amplifying TCR beta CDR3 regions. Primed by the HTBI set, a first-round RT-PCR was run on the TCR CDR3. MiXCR, applied by TCRdb to the multiplex PCR reads, yields one record per CDR3 protein. The sample holds some 700,000 distinct CDR3 sequences, 15% to 20% seen once. The sample taken for sequencing was blood. The receptor set was obtained from a man over 45 with Graves' hyperthyroidism.

This clonotype was detected ten times or more. The V gene is TRBV28, the J gene TRBJ2-1; D call uncertain. Germline V lookup: CDR1 MDHEN, CDR2 SYDVKM. This CDR3 has 13 amino acids. Trimming removed 5 bases at V and 4 bases at J, with 9 bases between. CDR3 coding DNA: TGTGCCAGCAGTCCGGGCCCTTACAATGAGCAGTTCTTC. Its protein product is CASSPGPYNEQFF. Using reference TRBV28 and TRBJ2-1 for the parts outside the CDR3, the full variable domain is DVKVTQSSRYLVKRTGEKVFLECVQDMDHENMFWYRQDPGLGLRLIYFSYDVKMKEKGDIPEGYSVSREKKERFSLILESASTNQTSMYLCASSPGPYNEQFFGPGTRLTVL.

CDR3: CASSPLSGGANVLTF. CDR3 DNA sequence: TGTGCCAGCAGCCCACTGAGTGGGGGGGCCAACGTCCTGACTTTC. The chain links TRBV5-6 to TRBJ2-6; D is uncertain. The germline V gene encodes CDR1 SGHDT and CDR2 YYEEEE. V lost 4 bases and J lost 4, with 12 bases in between. The CDR3 covers 15 residues.

This clonotype was recorded many times. V and J are TRBV11-2 and TRBJ2-3; 8 nucleotides line up with TRBD2. CDR3 length: 15 residues. With V trimmed by 1 base and J by 5 bases, 5 bases remained unmatched. The V gene's germline CDR1 is SGHAT and CDR2 FQNNGV. For the CDR3, the DNA is TGTGCCAGCAGCTTAGCTGGACTAGCAAGAGATACGCAGTATTTT. Translating it yields CASSLAGLARDTQYF. Full variable domain (remainder filled in from reference TRBV11-2 and TRBJ2-3): EAGVAQSPRYKIIEKRQSVAFWCNPISGHATLYWYQQILGQGPKLLIQFQNNGVVDDSQLPKDRFSAERLKGVDSTLKIQPAKLEDSAVYLCASSLAGLARDTQYFGPGTRLTVL.

The V and J genes are TRBV7-3 and TRBJ2-3; TRBD1 matches at 9 bases. From germline, CDR1 is SGHTA and CDR2 FQGTGA. Unmatched junction bases numbered 8, after V lost 0 bases and J lost 4 bases. The CDR3 spans 17 residues. The CDR3 sequence is CASSLTFGQGISDTQYF. CDR3 nucleotides: TGTGCCAGCAGCTTAACGTTCGGACAGGGGATTTCAGATACGCAGTATTTT.

The V gene is TRBV5-1, the J gene TRBJ1-3; 7 bases map to TRBD1. CDR3 size: 14 residues. Trimming at V came to 0 bases and at J to 9 bases, leaving 6 bases not matched to a gene. CDR1 and CDR2 from the germline V gene are SGHRS and YFSETQ. In DNA, the CDR3 is TGCGCCAGCAGCTTGGTGAACAGGGGTAGCACCATATATTTT. This gives the protein CASSLVNRGSTIYF.

This clonotype was counted ten times or more. The CDR3: CSVDWAGSYGYTF. The CDR3 DNA follows: TGCAGCGTTGACTGGGCAGGGTCCTATGGCTACACCTTC. J is TRBJ1-2 and V is TRBV29-1; D perhaps matches TRBD1 (5 bases). V lost 3 bases and J 4 bases, leaving 12 bases between the germline ends. This CDR3 region has 13 residues. Germline CDR1 and CDR2: SQVTM and ANQGSEA.

The gene calls are TRBV11-2 and TRBJ2-7; the match to TRBD2 covers 14 bases. J was trimmed by 5 bases and V by 2 bases; bases with no gene match: 5. This CDR3 is built from 16 residues. Germline V gives CDR1 SGHAT, CDR2 FQNNGV. The CDR3 DNA sequence: TGTGCCAGCAGCTTACATGGGACTAGCGGGAGAAACGAGCAGTACTTC. Amino acids: CASSLHGTSGRNEQYF.

The chain has TRBV18 and TRBJ2-2; D unclear. Trimming removed 1 base from V and 5 bases from J, with 11 bases in between. This CDR3 has 15 amino acids. Germline V gene lookup returns CDR1 KGHSH and CDR2 LQKENI. CDR3 loop: CASSPLTVKTGELFF. CDR3 nucleotides: TGTGCCAGCTCACCACTAACTGTCAAGACCGGGGAGCTGTTTTTT. Supplemented by reference TRBV18 and TRBJ2-2, the full variable domain reads NAGVMQNPRHLVRRRGQEARLRCSPMKGHSHVYWYRQLPEEGLKFMVYLQKENIIDESGMPKERFSAEFPKEGPSILRIQQVVRGDSAAYFCASSPLTVKTGELFFGEGSRLTVL.